Below are 31 T cell receptor beta chains sequenced from a single sample in a study of blood T cell repertoires in COVID-19. Sequencing was performed with immunoSEQ multiplex PCR; in TCRdb, only in-frame clones are kept and a portion is missing. Of under 450,000 clones listed, roughly nine tenths were seen once; the top ten hold about 0.86%. The source material was PBMCs or T cells enriched from blood (not recorded which). The receptors derive from a middle-aged woman who had been exposed to COVID-19.

This clone was seen more than once but under ten times. The J gene is TRBJ1-2, the V gene TRBV20-1; a possible D gene is TRBD1 (6 bases). V was cut by 3 bases and J by 6 bases, with 20 bases left in between. The length of the CDR3 is 15 residues. CDR1 is DFQATT, CDR2 SNEGSKA, per germline (reference sequence). CDR3 DNA sequence: TGCAGTGCTAGTGGGGGCGGGCCAACGGGGGATGGCTACACCTTC. It encodes CSASGGGPTGDGYTF.

The chain recombines TRBV19 with TRBJ2-5; TRBD2 aligns across 12 bases. V was pared by 6 bases and J by 5 bases, with 7 bases of the junction left unmatched. The germline V gene encodes CDR1 LNHDA and CDR2 SQIVND (reference sequence). The length of the CDR3 is 15 residues. The CDR3 sequence: CASSRLAGGRETQYF. The DNA of the CDR3 is TGTGCCAGTAGCCGTCTAGCGGGGGGGCGGGAGACCCAGTACTTC.

This sequence joins TRBV30 and TRBJ1-2; tentative D call: TRBD1 (5 bases). Looked up from germline, CDR1 is GTSNPN and CDR2 is SVGIG (reference sequence). This CDR3 spans 12 amino acids. Trimming stripped 4 bases from V and 5 bases from J, with 11 bases between. Here the CDR3 DNA reads TGTGCCTGGACTAAAGACAGATATGGCTACACCTTC. Translated: CAWTKDRYGYTF.

The CDR3 here is CASSSSSGVDWTDTQYF. The CDR3 nucleotides read TGTGCCAGCAGCTCGTCCAGCGGGGTGGATTGGACAGATACGCAGTATTTT. V usage is TRBV11-3 and J usage is TRBJ2-3, with TRBD2 identical over 7 bases. The germline V gene has CDR1 SGHNT and CDR2 YENEEA. The J segment lost 3 bases and the V segment lost 4 bases, leaving 13 bases of the junction unmatched. The CDR3 extends over 17 amino acids. The full variable domain, rest sourced from reference TRBV11-3 and TRBJ2-3, is EAGVVQSPRYKIIEKKQPVAFWCNPISGHNTLYWYLQNLGQGPELLIRYENEEAVDDSQLPKDRFSAERLKGVDSTLKIQPAELGDSAVYLCASSSSSGVDWTDTQYFGPGTRLTVL.

A note on this clone: The same CDR3 is also encoded by other DNA sequences in this sample. The J gene is TRBJ2-2, the V gene TRBV9, with D hard to call. Germline loops: CDR1 SGDLS, CDR2 YYNGEE. The CDR3 has 12 amino acids. Trimming took off 0 bases at V and 8 bases at J, with 5 bases between the two ends. Written as DNA, the CDR3 is TGTGCCAGCAGCGTAGTGGCAGGGGAGCTGTTTTTT. It encodes CASSVVAGELFF.

Of note for this clone: The limits of the CDR3 on the DNA are not certain, so only TCRdb's listed CDR3 is given. The chain is built from TRBV7-2 and TRBJ1-3. CDR1 is SGHTA and CDR2 is FQGNSA in the germline V gene. Ends included, the CDR3 has 18 residues. The CDR3 reads CASSLQPLRAGVGNTIYF.

The CDR3 coding sequence is TGTGCCACCAGCAGCGGGAGGGCGCAGTTCTTC. It codes for CATSSGRAQFF. The chain carries TRBV15 and TRBJ2-1; TRBD2 agrees at 8 bases. The CDR3 has 11 residues. From germline, CDR1 is LNHNV and CDR2 YYDKDF (reference sequence). The V segment lost 3 bases and the J segment 12 bases; nucleotides outside the gene matches: 1.

This CDR3 is CASSSGALKNTEAFF. The CDR3 nucleotides read TGTGCCAGTAGTAGCGGCGCCCTAAAGAACACTGAAGCTTTCTTT. The gene calls are TRBV19 and TRBJ1-1; D remains unclear. The V gene's germline CDR1 is LNHDA and CDR2 SQIVND (reference sequence). This CDR3 has 15 residues. The V end was cut by 4 bases, the J end by 1 base, with 13 bases between. The entire variable domain, with the rest obtained from reference TRBV19 and TRBJ1-1, is as follows: DGGITQSPKYLFRKEGQNVTLSCEQNLNHDAMYWYRQDPGQGLRLIYYSQIVNDFQKGDIAEGYSVSREKKESFPLTVTSAQKNPTAFYLCASSSGALKNTEAFFGQGTRLTVV.

The J gene is TRBJ1-5, the V gene TRBV18, with 9 bases identical to TRBD1. The CDR3 has 16 residues. V lost 3 bases and J lost 3; bases outside the gene matches: 6. Germline V gene sequence: CDR1 KGHSH, CDR2 LQKENI. In nucleotides, the CDR3 is TGTGCCAGCTCACCCCGGGACAGGGCTTACAATCAGCCCCAGCATTTT. This translates into CASSPRDRAYNQPQHF.

V usage is TRBV7-8 and J usage is TRBJ2-7; 9 nucleotides align to TRBD2. V lost 3 bases and J lost 3; bases outside the gene matches: 6. Germline V gene data show CDR1 as SGHVS and CDR2 as FQNEAQ. The length of the CDR3 is 15 residues. CDR3 amino acids: CASSFRTSANYEQYF. The CDR3 DNA is TGTGCCAGCAGCTTTAGGACTAGCGCTAACTACGAGCAGTACTTC.

This sequence joins TRBV7-8 and TRBJ2-5; 11 bases are a match to TRBD1. The CDR3 runs to 15 residues. Germline CDR1 SGHVS, CDR2 FQNEAQ. The ends lost 5 bases at V and 9 bases at J; junction bases unmatched: 11. The CDR3 protein is CASSRDTGTGGSQYF. CDR3 bases: TGTGCCAGCAGCCGAGATACCGGGACAGGGGGTTCCCAGTACTTC.

The chain links TRBV27 to TRBJ1-2, with TRBD1 matching over 9 bases. Germline CDR1 MNHEY, CDR2 SMNVEV (reference sequence). V shed 6 bases and J 6 bases; nucleotides not matched to a gene: 11. The CDR3 sequence is 15 residues long. CDR3 loop: CASRTQNRGRDGYTF. The CDR3 nucleotides are TGTGCCAGCAGGACACAAAACAGGGGGCGGGATGGCTACACCTTC.

This clone has just one count. The chain employs TRBV5-1 and TRBJ2-1; 10 bases line up with TRBD2. This CDR3 is built from 15 residues. Germline V CDR1 and CDR2: SGHRS, YFSETQ. V shed 0 bases and J 15 bases; nucleotides not matched to a gene: 12. CDR3 nucleotides: TGCGCCAGCAGCTTGGAGGTTAGCGGGGGGATGAGCCGGTTCTTC. This sequence encodes CASSLEVSGGMSRFF.

The CDR3, as DNA: TGCGCCAGCAGCACCGAGGGGGCATCGGGCTCACCCCTCCACTTT. Protein: CASSTEGASGSPLHF. V usage is TRBV5-1 and J usage is TRBJ1-6; 7 positions match TRBD1. Unmatched junction bases numbered 11, after V lost 4 bases and J lost 10 bases. Germline CDR1 and CDR2: SGHRS and YFSETQ. This CDR3 comprises 15 residues.

The chain couples TRBV19 to TRBJ1-4; maybe TRBD1 (5 bases). The V end was cut by 3 bases, the J end by 0 bases, with 11 bases between. The CDR3 spans 16 residues. Germline CDR1 and CDR2: LNHDA and SQIVND (reference sequence). The CDR3 region has the DNA TGTGCCAGTAGTATGGGGCGGGGCACAACTAATGAAAAACTGTTTTTT. Its translation: CASSMGRGTTNEKLFF. Using reference TRBV19 and TRBJ1-4 for the parts outside the CDR3, the full variable domain is DGGITQSPKYLFRKEGQNVTLSCEQNLNHDAMYWYRQDPGQGLRLIYYSQIVNDFQKGDIAEGYSVSREKKESFPLTVTSAQKNPTAFYLCASSMGRGTTNEKLFFGSGTQLSVL.

The chain carries TRBV27 and TRBJ1-5; D is perhaps TRBD1 (5 bases). Germline loops: CDR1 MNHEY, CDR2 SMNVEV (reference sequence). There are 16 residues in the CDR3. V lost 3 bases and J lost 1, with 13 bases in between. The CDR3 region is CASSFLGGLSNQPQHF. The CDR3 DNA sequence: TGTGCCAGCAGTTTCTTGGGGGGGTTAAGCAATCAGCCCCAGCATTTT.

V and J are TRBV2 and TRBJ1-5; 12 nucleotides agree with TRBD1. Trimming cost V 4 bases and J 5 bases; bases outside gene matches: 3. Germline loops: CDR1 SNHLY, CDR2 FYNNEI. The CDR3 totals 15 residues. The CDR3 nucleotides are TGTGCCAGCAGTGCGGGACAGGGGGCGCATCAGCCCCAGCATTTT. As protein: CASSAGQGAHQPQHF.

This chain's CDR3 is CASSQARRPNTEAFF. The CDR3 coding sequence is TGTGCCAGCAGCCAAGCCAGGCGCCCGAACACTGAAGCTTTCTTT. The chain carries TRBV14 and TRBJ1-1, with D hard to call. This CDR3 comprises 15 residues. Deletions cut 1 base from V and 1 base from J, with 10 bases between. Germline V gives CDR1 SGHDN, CDR2 FVKESK.

The rearrangement joins TRBV18 to TRBJ2-2; the match to TRBD2 covers 11 bases. After removal of 2 bases from V and 5 bases from J, the junction contained 4 bases not matched to a gene. CDR3 length equals 16 residues. CDR1 and CDR2 (germline): KGHSH, LQKENI. The CDR3 DNA reads TGTGCCAGCTCACCATTCACTAGCGGGAGTACCGGGGAGCTGTTTTTT. This codes for CASSPFTSGSTGELFF.

The rearrangement links TRBV2 to TRBJ1-5; D is uncertain. Germline V lookup: CDR1 SNHLY, CDR2 FYNNEI. The V gene lost 5 bases and the J gene lost 4 bases, with 3 bases spanning the gap. The CDR3 is made up of 11 amino acids. DNA of the CDR3: TGTGCCAGCAGTATAAATCAGCCCCAGCATTTT. Its protein is CASSINQPQHF.

CDR3 loop: CAWSLTDRGAFF. CDR3 nucleotides: TGTGCCTGGAGTCTGACGGACCGGGGAGCTTTCTTT. The genes are TRBV30 and TRBJ1-1, with no clear D. V lost 2 bases and J lost 10, with 14 bases in between. The CDR3 length is 12 residues. In germline, CDR1 is GTSNPN, CDR2 SVGIG (reference sequence).

The chain is built from TRBV7-3 and TRBJ2-1; 8 positions match TRBD1. Germline CDR1 SGHTA, CDR2 FQGTGA. This CDR3 spans 16 amino acids. V trimming: 5 bases; J trimming: 3 bases; junction bases outside the gene matches: 9. CDR3 protein: CASSRTTGGSYNEQFF. CDR3 DNA sequence: TGTGCCAGCAGCCGGACTACAGGGGGAAGCTACAATGAGCAGTTCTTC.

This chain links TRBV10-3 with TRBJ2-1; TRBD1 is a possible D gene (5 bases). Germline V gives CDR1 ENHRY, CDR2 SYGVKD. The CDR3 is made up of 11 amino acids. V was shortened by 8 bases and J by 6 bases, with 8 bases between the two germline ends. CDR3 amino acids: CAIGAFNEQFF. As DNA, the CDR3 is TGTGCCATCGGGGCCTTCAATGAGCAGTTCTTC.

The chain joins TRBV7-2 to TRBJ1-5; TRBD1 matches at 8 bases. With 5 bases clipped from V and 1 base from J, the junction kept 4 bases outside the gene matches. Germline lookup yields CDR1 SGHTA and CDR2 FQGNSA. This CDR3 spans 15 amino acids. CDR3 amino acids: CASSAQGASNQPQHF. In nucleotides, the CDR3 is TGTGCCAGCAGCGCTCAGGGGGCAAGCAATCAGCCCCAGCATTTT.

This chain uses TRBV19 with TRBJ1-2, with TRBD1 identical over 10 bases. J was trimmed by 4 bases and V by 4 bases; bases with no gene match: 9. From germline, CDR1 is LNHDA and CDR2 SQIVND (reference sequence). The CDR3 consists of 16 residues. DNA of the CDR3: TGTGCCAGTAGTAGATCCGGGACAGGGGTTCTCTATGGCTACACCTTC. Protein: CASSRSGTGVLYGYTF.

The V call is TRBV2, the J call TRBJ1-2, with TRBD1 matching 9 bases. Trimming cost V 4 bases and J 1 base; bases outside gene matches: 4. Germline assignment: CDR1 SNHLY and CDR2 FYNNEI. The CDR3 is 15 residues long. CDR3 loop: CASSAADRGNYGYTF. The CDR3 DNA is TGTGCCAGCAGTGCGGCGGACAGGGGTAACTATGGCTACACCTTC.

The V and J genes are TRBV9 and TRBJ2-5; 7 bases are shared with TRBD1. J lost 5 bases, V lost 0 bases, and 7 bases had no gene match. Germline loops: CDR1 SGDLS, CDR2 YYNGEE. This CDR3 contains 15 residues. The CDR3 nucleotides are TGTGCCAGCAGCGTAGCCCCCACAGGGGAGGAGACCCAGTACTTC. It codes for CASSVAPTGEETQYF.

A word on this clone: Mismatch with germline at one junction end may stem from a read error. J is TRBJ1-1 and V is TRBV6-5; possibly TRBD1 for D (6 bases). Looked up from germline, CDR1 is MNHEY and CDR2 is SVGAGI. The CDR3 totals 15 residues. The CDR3 protein is CASSYSGTSNTEAFF. DNA of the CDR3: TGTGCCAGCAGCTACTCCGGGACATCGAACACTGAAGCTTTCTTT.

This sequence joins TRBV7-9 and TRBJ2-2, with D perhaps matching TRBD2 (5 bases). Germline V lookup: CDR1 SEHNR, CDR2 FQNEAQ (reference sequence). V was clipped by 4 bases and J by 6 bases, with 12 bases between them. The CDR3 runs to 14 residues. The CDR3 loop is CASSSRNGAGELFF. CDR3 coding DNA: TGTGCCAGCAGCTCTAGGAACGGGGCCGGGGAGCTGTTTTTT.

The chain employs TRBV5-6 and TRBJ2-5; 12 bases line up with TRBD2. Germline V lookup: CDR1 SGHDT, CDR2 YYEEEE. The CDR3 totals 16 residues. The V segment lost 7 bases and the J segment 1 base; nucleotides outside the gene matches: 8. For the CDR3, the DNA is TGTGCCAGCGGCCTAGGACTAGCGGGGCTCCAAGAGACCCAGTACTTC. It specifies CASGLGLAGLQETQYF.

The chain uses TRBV6-1 and TRBJ2-2; 9 bases map to TRBD2. This CDR3 region has 17 residues. Trimming removed 1 base from V and 8 bases from J; junction bases left unmatched: 11. CDR1 is MNHNS and CDR2 is SASEGT in the germline V gene. The CDR3 bases are TGTGCCAGCAGTGAAGGGATTAAGGGACTAGCCCTGGGGGAGCTGTTTTTT. As protein: CASSEGIKGLALGELFF.